This T cell receptor (beta chain) was retrieved from a study of blood T cell repertoires in COVID-19. TCRdb's table, derived via immunoSEQ multiplex PCR, lists solely in-frame clones and lacks some. Among 300,000 to 350,000 clones, around 90% were seen once, and the ten largest hold roughly 2.3%. Per the germline V gene, CDR1 is MGHDK and CDR2 is SYGVNS. There are 17 residues in the CDR3. V shed 5 bases and J shed 6 bases, with 23 bases lying between them. Source material: peripheral blood. The chain couples TRBV25-1 to TRBJ2-1, with D perhaps TRBD2 (6 bases). The sequence came from a man between 18 and 29 years old with active or convalescent COVID-19. The CDR3 coding sequence is TGTGCCAGCAGTCCCGGGACCCGACTAGGACGGGGCAATGAGCAGTTCTTC. It translates to CASSPGTRLGRGNEQFF.